This T cell receptor (beta chain) was sequenced for a study of blood T cell repertoires in COVID-19. The CDR3 has 15 amino acids. CDR1 is SGHTA and CDR2 is FQGNSA in the germline V gene. Germline trimming cut 5 bases from V and 2 bases from J; bases unmatched to any gene: 8. Libraries were prepared by immunoSEQ multiplex PCR; TCRdb keeps only in-frame clonotypes and omits some of them. The table has about 200,000 clones, 80% to 90% seen once. The chain links TRBV7-2 to TRBJ1-1, with 7 positions matching TRBD1. The sequence came from a woman aged 40 to 49 with acute COVID-19. Specimen: PBMCs or T cells enriched from blood (not recorded which). The CDR3 sequence: CASSDTGVRNTEAFF. DNA for the CDR3: TGTGCCAGCAGCGACACAGGGGTTCGAAACACTGAAGCTTTCTTT.